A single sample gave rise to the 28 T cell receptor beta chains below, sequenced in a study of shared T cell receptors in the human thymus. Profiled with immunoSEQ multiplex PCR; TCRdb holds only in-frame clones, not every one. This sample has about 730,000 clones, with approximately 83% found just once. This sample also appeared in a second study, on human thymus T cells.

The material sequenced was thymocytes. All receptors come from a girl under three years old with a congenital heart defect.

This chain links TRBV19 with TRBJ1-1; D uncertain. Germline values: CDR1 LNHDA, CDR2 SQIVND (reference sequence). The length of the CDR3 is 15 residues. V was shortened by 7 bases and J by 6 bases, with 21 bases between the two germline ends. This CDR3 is CASKVIGSTCAEAFF. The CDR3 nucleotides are TGTGCCAGTAAGGTTATCGGGAGTACGTGTGCTGAAGCTTTCTTT.

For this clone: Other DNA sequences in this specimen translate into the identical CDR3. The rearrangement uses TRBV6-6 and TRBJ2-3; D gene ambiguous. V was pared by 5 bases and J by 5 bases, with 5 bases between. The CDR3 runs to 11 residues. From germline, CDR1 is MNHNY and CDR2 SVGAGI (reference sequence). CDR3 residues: CASSPGDTQYF. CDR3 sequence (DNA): TGTGCCAGCAGTCCCGGAGATACGCAGTATTTT.

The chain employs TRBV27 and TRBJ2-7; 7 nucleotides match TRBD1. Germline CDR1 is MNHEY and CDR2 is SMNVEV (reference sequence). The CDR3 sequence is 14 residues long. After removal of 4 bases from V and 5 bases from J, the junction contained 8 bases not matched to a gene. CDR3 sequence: CASSSDRAFDEQYF. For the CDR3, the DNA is TGTGCCAGCAGTTCCGACAGGGCTTTCGACGAGCAGTACTTC.

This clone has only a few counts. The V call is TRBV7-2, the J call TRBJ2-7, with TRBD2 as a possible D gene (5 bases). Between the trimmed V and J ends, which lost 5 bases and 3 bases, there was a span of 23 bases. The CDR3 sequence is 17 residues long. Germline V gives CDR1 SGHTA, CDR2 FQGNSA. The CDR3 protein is CASSADRALVRGYEQYF. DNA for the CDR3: TGTGCCAGCAGCGCTGACCGGGCCCTAGTCCGGGGCTACGAGCAGTACTTC. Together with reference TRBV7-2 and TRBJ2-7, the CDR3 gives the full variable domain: GAGVSQSPSNKVTEKGKDVELRCDPISGHTALYWYRQSLGQGLEFLIYFQGNSAPDKSGLPSDRFSAERTGGSVSTLTIQRTQQEDSAVYLCASSADRALVRGYEQYFGPGTRLTVT.

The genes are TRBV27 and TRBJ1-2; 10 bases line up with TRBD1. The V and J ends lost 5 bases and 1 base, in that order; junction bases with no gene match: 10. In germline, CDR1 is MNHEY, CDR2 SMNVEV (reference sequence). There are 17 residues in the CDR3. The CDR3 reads CASSPNRDRGINYGYTF. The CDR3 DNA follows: TGTGCCAGCAGTCCCAACCGGGACAGGGGAATTAACTATGGCTACACCTTC.

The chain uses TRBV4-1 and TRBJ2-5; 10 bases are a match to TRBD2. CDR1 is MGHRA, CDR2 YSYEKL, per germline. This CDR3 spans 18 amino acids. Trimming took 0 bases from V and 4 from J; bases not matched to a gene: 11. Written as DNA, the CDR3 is TGCGCCAGCAGCCAAGACGCTAGCGGGGGATGTCGTTCAGAGACCCAGTACTTC. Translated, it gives CASSQDASGGCRSETQYF.

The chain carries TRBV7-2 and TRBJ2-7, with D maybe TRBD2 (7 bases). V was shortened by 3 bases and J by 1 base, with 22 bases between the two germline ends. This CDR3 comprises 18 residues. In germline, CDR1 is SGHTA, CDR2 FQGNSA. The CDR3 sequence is CASSLRPGRQGTSYEQYF. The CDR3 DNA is TGTGCCAGCAGCTTGCGACCCGGGAGGCAGGGGACATCCTACGAGCAGTACTTC. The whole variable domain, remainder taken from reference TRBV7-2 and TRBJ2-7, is GAGVSQSPSNKVTEKGKDVELRCDPISGHTALYWYRQSLGQGLEFLIYFQGNSAPDKSGLPSDRFSAERTGGSVSTLTIQRTQQEDSAVYLCASSLRPGRQGTSYEQYFGPGTRLTVT.

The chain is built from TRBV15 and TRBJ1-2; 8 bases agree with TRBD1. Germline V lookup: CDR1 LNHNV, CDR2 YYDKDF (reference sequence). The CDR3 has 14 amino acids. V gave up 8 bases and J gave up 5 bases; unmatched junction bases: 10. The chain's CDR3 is CATSGGPSSYGYTF. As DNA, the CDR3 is TGTGCCACCTCAGGGGGCCCATCTTCATATGGCTACACCTTC.

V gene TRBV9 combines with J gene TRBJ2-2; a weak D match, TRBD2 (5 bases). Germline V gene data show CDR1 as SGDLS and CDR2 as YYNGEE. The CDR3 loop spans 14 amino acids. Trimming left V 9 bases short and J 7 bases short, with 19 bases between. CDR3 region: CATERRWADGELFF. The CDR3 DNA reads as TGTGCCACCGAGAGGAGGTGGGCTGACGGGGAGCTGTTTTTT. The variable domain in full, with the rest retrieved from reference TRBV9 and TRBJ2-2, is DSGVTQTPKHLITATGQRVTLRCSPRSGDLSVYWYQQSLDQGLQFLIQYYNGEERAKGNILERFSAQQFPDLHSELNLSSLELGDSALYFCATERRWADGELFFGEGSRLTVL.

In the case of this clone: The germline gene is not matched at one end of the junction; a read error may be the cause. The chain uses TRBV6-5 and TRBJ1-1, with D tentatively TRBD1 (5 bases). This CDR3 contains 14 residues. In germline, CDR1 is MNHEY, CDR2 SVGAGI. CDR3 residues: CASSHSTENTEAFF. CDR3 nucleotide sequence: TGTGCCAGCAGTCACTCGACAGAGAACACTGAAGCTTTCTTT.

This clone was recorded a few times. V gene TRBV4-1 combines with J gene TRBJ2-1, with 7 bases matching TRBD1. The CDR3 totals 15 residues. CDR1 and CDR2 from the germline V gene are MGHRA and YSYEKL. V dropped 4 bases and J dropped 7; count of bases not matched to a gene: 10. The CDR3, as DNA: TGCGCCAGCAGCCTTTTCACACAGGGGCGGAATGAGCAGTTCTTC. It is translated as CASSLFTQGRNEQFF.

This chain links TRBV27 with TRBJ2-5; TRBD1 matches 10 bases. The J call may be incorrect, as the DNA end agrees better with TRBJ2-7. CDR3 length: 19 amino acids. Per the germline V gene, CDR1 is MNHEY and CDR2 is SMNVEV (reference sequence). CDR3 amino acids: CASSSHDRGRPGLSYEQYF. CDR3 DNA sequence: TGTGCCAGCAGTTCCCACGACAGGGGGCGACCTGGACTTTCCTACGAGCAGTACTTC.

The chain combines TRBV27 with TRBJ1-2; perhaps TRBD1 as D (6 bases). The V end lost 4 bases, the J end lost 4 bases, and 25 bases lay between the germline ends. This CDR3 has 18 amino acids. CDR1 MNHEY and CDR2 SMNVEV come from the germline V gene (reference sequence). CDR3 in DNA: TGTGCCAGCAGTTCCTATGGCGACGGGACAACGCGGAGCTATGGCTACACCTTC. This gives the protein CASSSYGDGTTRSYGYTF.

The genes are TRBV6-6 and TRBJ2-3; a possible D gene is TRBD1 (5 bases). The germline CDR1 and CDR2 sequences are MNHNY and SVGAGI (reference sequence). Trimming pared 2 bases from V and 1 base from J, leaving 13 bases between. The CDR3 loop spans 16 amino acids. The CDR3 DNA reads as TGTGCCAGCAGTTACCGAGACAGAGGAGGCACAGATACGCAGTATTTT. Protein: CASSYRDRGGTDTQYF.

The CDR3 sequence is CASSRTGAGGYTF. In DNA, the CDR3 is TGTGCCAGCAGCAGGACAGGGGCCGGTGGCTACACCTTC. The V and J genes are TRBV6-4 and TRBJ1-2; 9 nucleotides agree with TRBD1. The CDR3 loop spans 13 amino acids. Germline V lookup: CDR1 MRHNA, CDR2 SNTAGT. V was pared by 6 bases and J by 7 bases, with 6 bases of the junction left unmatched.

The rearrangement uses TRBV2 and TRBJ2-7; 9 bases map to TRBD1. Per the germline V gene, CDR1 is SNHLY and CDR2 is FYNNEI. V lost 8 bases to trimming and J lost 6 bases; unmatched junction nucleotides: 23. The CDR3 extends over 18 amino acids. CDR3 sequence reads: CASEETEDRGPSTCEQYF. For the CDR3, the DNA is TGTGCCAGCGAAGAGACGGAGGACAGGGGCCCCTCGACGTGCGAGCAGTACTTC.

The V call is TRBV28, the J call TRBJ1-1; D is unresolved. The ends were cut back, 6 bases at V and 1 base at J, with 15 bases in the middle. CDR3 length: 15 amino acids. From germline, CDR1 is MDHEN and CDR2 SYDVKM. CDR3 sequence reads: CASSPTPAGNTEAFF. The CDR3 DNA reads TGTGCCAGCAGCCCAACGCCGGCAGGGAACACTGAAGCTTTCTTT.

CDR3 protein: CASSSQGIDEKLFF. Written as DNA, the CDR3 is TGTGCCAGCAGTTCACAGGGTATAGATGAAAAACTGTTTTTT. The chain is built from TRBV6-1 and TRBJ1-4, with a tentative D call TRBD1 (6 bases). The CDR3 runs 14 residues. Germline CDR1 is MNHNS and CDR2 is SASEGT. The V gene lost 5 bases and the J gene lost 6 bases, with 13 bases spanning the gap.

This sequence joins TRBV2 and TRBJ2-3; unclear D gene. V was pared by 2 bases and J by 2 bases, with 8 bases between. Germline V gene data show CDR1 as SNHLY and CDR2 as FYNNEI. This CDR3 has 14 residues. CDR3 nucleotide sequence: TGTGCCAGCAGTGAACTGCGTGACACAGATACGCAGTATTTT. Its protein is CASSELRDTDTQYF.

CDR3 nucleotides: TGTGCCAGCAGCCAAGATTATTCCGGACAGATGAGGAATGAGCAGTTCTTC. Its protein is CASSQDYSGQMRNEQFF. This rearrangement joins TRBV14 to TRBJ2-1, with a weak D call TRBD1 (6 bases). Per germline, CDR1 SGHDN and CDR2 FVKESK. Trimming took off 0 bases at V and 7 bases at J, with 19 bases between the two ends. The CDR3 consists of 17 residues.

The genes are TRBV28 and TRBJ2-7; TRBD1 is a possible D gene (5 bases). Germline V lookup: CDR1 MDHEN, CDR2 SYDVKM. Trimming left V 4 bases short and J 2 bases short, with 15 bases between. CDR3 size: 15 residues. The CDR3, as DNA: TGTGCCAGCAGTTCTTGCAGGGTTCGGGCCTACGAGCAGTACTTC. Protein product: CASSSCRVRAYEQYF.

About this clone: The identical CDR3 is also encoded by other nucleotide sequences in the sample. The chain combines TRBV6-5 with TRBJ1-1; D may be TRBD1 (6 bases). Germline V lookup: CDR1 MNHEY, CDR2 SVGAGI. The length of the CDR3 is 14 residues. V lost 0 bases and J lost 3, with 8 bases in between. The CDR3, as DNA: TGTGCCAGCAGTTACTCCACAGGGTACACTGAAGCTTTCTTT. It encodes CASSYSTGYTEAFF.

The CDR3 DNA reads TGCAGCGAGCGAACAGGGCGCACTGAAGCTTTCTTT. Residues: CSERTGRTEAFF. The chain is built from TRBV29-1 and TRBJ1-1; weak D call: TRBD1 (6 bases). Trimming left V 7 bases short and J 4 bases short, with 13 bases between. The CDR3 length is 12 residues. Germline lookup yields CDR1 SQVTM and CDR2 ANQGSEA.

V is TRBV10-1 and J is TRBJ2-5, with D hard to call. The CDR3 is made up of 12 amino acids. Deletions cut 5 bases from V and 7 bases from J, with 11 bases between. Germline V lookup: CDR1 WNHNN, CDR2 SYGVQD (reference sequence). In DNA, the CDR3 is TGCGCCAGCAGTCCAGACAATCGGACCCAGTACTTC. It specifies CASSPDNRTQYF.

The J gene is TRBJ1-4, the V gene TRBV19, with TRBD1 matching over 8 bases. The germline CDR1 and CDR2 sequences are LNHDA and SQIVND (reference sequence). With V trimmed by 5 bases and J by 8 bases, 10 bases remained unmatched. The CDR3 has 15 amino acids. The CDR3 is CASSLRTGTKEKLFF. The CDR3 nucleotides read TGTGCCAGTAGTCTACGGACAGGGACGAAAGAAAAACTGTTTTTT.

The DNA of the CDR3 is TGTGCCACTTCCCGGGACAGAGCTAACTATGGCTACACCTTC. Its protein product is CATSRDRANYGYTF. This rearrangement joins TRBV2 to TRBJ1-2, with 7 bases matching TRBD1. The V gene end was trimmed by 10 bases and the J gene end by 0 bases; junction bases not matched to a gene: 8. The CDR3 consists of 14 residues. In germline, CDR1 is SNHLY, CDR2 FYNNEI.

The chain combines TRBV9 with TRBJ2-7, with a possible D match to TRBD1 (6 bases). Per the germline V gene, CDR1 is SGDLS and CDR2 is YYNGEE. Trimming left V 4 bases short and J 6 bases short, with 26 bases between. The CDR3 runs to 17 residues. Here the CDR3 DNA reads TGTGCCAGCAGCCCCATAACACAGGGAGCGTTTCTGGGCGAGCAGTACTTC. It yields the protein CASSPITQGAFLGEQYF.

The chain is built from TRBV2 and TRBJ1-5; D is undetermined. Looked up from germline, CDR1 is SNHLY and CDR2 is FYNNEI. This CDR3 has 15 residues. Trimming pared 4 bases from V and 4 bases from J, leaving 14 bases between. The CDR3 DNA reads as TGTGCCAGCAGTGGTTTGATCGGGGTTAATCAGCCCCAGCATTTT. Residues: CASSGLIGVNQPQHF.